This T cell receptor beta chain was identified in a study of OX40 agonist ivuxolimab in advanced cancers. About the research overall: An agonistic human IgG2 monoclonal antibody against OX40 (CD134) was given.

The V gene lost 2 bases and the J gene lost 1 base, with 14 bases spanning the gap. The CDR3 is 16 amino acids. Looked up from germline, CDR1 is KGHSH and CDR2 is LQKENI. Study results and caveats: In the 0.1 to 3.0 mg/kg range, CD4+ and CD8+ blood T cells had expanded clonally by week 6. Relatively little clonal expansion, among the lowest observed, appeared in partial responders at 0.1-3.0 mg/kg.

Sampling times: baseline, cycle 4 day 1, cycle 7 day 1. Regarding this clone: As yet, its antigen is unknown.

Libraries were prepared by immunoSEQ multiplex PCR; TCRdb keeps only in-frame clonotypes and omits some of them. In the table there are 65,000 to 100,000 clones, about 91% of which are singletons. The sample here was CD4+ or CD8+ T cells sorted from blood, taken in a trial of the OX40 agonist ivuxolimab. V is TRBV18 and J is TRBJ1-2; a possible D gene is TRBD1 (6 bases). The source of this sequence is an adult with an advanced solid tumor such as melanoma, head and neck, liver or kidney cancer. The CDR3 reads CASSPILGGINYGYTF. CDR3 sequence (DNA): TGTGCCAGCTCACCAATTCTCGGGGGCATTAACTATGGCTACACCTTC.